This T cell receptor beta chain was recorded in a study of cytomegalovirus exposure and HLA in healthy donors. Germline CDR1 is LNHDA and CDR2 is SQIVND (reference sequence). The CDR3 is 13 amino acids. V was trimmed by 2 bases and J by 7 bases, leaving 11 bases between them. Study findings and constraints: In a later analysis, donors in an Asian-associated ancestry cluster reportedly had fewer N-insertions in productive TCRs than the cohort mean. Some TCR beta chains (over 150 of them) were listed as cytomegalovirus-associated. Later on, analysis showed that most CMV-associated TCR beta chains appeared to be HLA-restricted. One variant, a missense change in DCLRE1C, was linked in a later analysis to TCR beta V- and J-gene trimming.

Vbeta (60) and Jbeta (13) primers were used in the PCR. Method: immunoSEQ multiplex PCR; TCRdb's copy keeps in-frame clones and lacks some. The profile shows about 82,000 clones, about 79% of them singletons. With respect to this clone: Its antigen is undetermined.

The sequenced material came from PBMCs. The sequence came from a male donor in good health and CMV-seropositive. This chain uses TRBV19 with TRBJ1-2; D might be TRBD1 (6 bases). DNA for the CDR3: TGTGCCAGTAGTATATGGGGGGGCTTTGGCTACACCTTC. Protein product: CASSIWGGFGYTF.